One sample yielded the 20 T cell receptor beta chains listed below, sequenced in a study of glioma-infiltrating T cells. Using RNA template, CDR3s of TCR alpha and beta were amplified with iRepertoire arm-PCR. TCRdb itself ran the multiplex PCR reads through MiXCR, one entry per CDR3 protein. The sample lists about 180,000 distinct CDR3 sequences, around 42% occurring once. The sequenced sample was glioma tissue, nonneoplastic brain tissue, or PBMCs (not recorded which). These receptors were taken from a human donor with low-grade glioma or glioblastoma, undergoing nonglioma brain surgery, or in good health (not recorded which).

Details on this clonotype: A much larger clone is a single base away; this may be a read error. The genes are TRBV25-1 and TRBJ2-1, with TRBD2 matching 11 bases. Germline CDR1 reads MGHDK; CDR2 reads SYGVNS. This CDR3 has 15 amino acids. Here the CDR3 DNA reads TGTGCCGGCAGTTCGACTAGCGGGATTAACAATGAGCAGTTCTTC. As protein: CAGSSTSGINNEQFF.

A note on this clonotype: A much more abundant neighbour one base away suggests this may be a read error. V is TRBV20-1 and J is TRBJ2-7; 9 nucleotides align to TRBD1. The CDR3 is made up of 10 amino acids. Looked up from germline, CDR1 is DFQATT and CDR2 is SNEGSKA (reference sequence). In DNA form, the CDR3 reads TGCTGTGCTAGTCGGGACAGGGAGTACTTC. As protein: CCASRDREYF.

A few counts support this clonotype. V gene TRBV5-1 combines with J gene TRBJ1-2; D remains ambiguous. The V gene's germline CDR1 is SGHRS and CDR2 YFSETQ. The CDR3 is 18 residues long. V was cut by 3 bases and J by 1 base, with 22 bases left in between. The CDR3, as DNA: TGCGCCAGCAGCTCCTCCCCGGGATCTACCCATATTAACTATGGCTACACCTTC. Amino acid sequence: CASSSSPGSTHINYGYTF.

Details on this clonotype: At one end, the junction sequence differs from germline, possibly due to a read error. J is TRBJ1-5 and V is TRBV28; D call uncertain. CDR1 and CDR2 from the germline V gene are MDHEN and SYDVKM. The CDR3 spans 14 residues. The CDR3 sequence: CASKPWEINHPQHF. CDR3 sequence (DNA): TGTGCCAGCAAGCCGTGGGAAATTAATCATCCCCAGCATTTT.

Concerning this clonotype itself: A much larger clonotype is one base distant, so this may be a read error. The CDR3 loop is CASSKTGHPQHF. CDR3 DNA sequence: TGTGCCAGCTCAAAAACGGGCCACCCCCAGCATTTT. The chain carries TRBV18 and TRBJ1-5, with no clear D. The CDR3 extends over 12 amino acids. Between the trimmed V and J ends, which lost 5 bases and 10 bases, there was a span of 12 bases. Germline CDR1 reads KGHSH; CDR2 reads LQKENI.

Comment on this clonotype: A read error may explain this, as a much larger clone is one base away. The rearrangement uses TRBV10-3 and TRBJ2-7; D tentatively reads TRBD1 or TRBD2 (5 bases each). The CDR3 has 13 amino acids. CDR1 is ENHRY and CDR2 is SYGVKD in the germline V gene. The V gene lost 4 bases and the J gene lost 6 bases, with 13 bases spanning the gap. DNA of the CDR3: TGTGCCATCAGTGGGACATCGGGATTCGAGCAGTACTTC. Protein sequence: CAISGTSGFEQYF.

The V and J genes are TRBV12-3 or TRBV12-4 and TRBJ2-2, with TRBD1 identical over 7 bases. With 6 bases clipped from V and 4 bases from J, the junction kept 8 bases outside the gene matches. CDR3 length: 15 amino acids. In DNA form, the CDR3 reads TGTGCCAGCAGGACAGGGAGCCGGTTCACCGGGGAGCTGTTTTTT. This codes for CASRTGSRFTGELFF.

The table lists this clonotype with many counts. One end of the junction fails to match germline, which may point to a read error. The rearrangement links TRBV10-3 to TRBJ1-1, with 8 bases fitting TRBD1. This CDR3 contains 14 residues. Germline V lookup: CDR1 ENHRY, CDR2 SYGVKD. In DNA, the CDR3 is TGTGCCATCAGTGAGTCGCAGGGGGCTCCCGAAGTTTTCTTT. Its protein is CAISESQGAPEVFF.

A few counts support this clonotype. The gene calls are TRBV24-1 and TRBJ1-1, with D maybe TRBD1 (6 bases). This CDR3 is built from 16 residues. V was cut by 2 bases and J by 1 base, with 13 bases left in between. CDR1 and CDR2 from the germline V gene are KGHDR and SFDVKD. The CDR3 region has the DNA TGTGCCACCAGTGATTCCGGACAGACAAGGAACACTGAAGCTTTCTTT. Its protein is CATSDSGQTRNTEAFF.

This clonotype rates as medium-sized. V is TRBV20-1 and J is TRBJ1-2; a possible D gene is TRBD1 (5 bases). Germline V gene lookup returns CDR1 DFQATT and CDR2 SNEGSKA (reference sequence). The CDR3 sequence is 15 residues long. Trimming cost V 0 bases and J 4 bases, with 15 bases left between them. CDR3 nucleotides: TGCAGTGCTAGAGATCGTTACGGGGCTGGCTATGGCTACACCTTC. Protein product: CSARDRYGAGYGYTF.

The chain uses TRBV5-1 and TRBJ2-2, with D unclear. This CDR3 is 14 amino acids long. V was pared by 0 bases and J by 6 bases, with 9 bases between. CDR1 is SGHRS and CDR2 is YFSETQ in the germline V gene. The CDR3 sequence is CASSLGPTSGELFF. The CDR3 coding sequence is TGCGCCAGCAGCTTGGGTCCCACCTCCGGGGAGCTGTTTTTT.

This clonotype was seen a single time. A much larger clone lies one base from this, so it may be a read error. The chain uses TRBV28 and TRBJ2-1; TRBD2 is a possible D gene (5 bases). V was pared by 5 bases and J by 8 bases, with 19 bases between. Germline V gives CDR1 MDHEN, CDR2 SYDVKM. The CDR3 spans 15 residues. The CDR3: CASSAHGLSMDEQFF. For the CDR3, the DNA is TGTGCCAGCAGTGCCCACGGACTTTCCATGGATGAGCAGTTCTTC.

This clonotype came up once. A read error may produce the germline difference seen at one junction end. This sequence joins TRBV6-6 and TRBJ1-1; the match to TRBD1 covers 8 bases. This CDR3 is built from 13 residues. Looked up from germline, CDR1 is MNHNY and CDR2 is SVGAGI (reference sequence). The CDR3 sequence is CASREQGGTEAFF. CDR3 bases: TGTGCAAGCAGAGAACAGGGGGGCACTGAAGCTTTCTTT.

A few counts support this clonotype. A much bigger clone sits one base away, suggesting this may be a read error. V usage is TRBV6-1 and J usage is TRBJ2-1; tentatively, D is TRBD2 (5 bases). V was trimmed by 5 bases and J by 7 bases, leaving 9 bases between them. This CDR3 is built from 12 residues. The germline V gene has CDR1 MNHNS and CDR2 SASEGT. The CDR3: CASSPGMNEQFF. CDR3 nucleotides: TGTGCCAGCAGTCCCGGGATGAATGAGCAGTTCTTC.

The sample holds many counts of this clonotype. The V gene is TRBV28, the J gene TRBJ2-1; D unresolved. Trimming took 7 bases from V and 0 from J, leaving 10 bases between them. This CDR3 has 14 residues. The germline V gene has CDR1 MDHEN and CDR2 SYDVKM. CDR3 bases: TGTGCCAGCACCGAGACTGCCTCCTACAATGAGCAGTTCTTC. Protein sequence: CASTETASYNEQFF. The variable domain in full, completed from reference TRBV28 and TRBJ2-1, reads DVKVTQSSRYLVKRTGEKVFLECVQDMDHENMFWYRQDPGLGLRLIYFSYDVKMKEKGDIPEGYSVSREKKERFSLILESASTNQTSMYLCASTETASYNEQFFGPGTRLTVL.

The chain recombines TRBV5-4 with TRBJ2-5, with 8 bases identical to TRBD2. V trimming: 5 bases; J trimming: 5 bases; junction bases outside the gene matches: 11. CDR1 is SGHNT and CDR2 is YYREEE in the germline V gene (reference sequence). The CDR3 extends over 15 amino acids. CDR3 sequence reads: CASSRTSGSDETQYF. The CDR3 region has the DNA TGTGCCAGCAGTCGAACAAGCGGGAGTGACGAGACCCAGTACTTC.

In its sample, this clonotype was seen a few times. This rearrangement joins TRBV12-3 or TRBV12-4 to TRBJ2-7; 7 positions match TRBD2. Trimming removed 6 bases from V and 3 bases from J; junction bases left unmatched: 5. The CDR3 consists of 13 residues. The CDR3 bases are TGTGCCAGCAGCCTAGCGGCAGGCTACGAGCAGTACTTC. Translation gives CASSLAAGYEQYF.

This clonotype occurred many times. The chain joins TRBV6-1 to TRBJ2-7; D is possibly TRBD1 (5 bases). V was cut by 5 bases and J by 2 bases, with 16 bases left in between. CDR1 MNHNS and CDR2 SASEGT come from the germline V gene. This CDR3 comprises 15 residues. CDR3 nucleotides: TGTGCCAGCAGTTCCCCGACAGCGATGGCCTACGAGCAGTACTTC. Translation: CASSSPTAMAYEQYF.

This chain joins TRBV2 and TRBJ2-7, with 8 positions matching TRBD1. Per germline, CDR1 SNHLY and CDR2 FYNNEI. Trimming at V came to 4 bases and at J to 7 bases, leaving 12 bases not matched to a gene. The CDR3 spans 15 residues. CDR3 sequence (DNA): TGTGCCAGCAGTGTACCGGGACAGGCGCATTTGGAGCAGTACTTC. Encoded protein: CASSVPGQAHLEQYF.

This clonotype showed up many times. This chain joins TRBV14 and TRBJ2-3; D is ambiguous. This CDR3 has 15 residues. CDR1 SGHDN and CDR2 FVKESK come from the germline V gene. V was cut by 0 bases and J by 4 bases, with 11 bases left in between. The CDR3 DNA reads TGTGCCAGCAGCCAAGATGTAGGTCCGTCAGATACGCAGTATTTT. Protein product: CASSQDVGPSDTQYF.